A single sample is the source of the 27 T cell receptor beta chains below, sequenced in a study of cytomegalovirus exposure and HLA in healthy donors. The PCR was carried out with 60 Vbeta primers and 13 Jbeta primers. Assay: immunoSEQ multiplex PCR; the TCRdb copy retains only in-frame clones and omits some. Found here are about 89,000 clones, roughly 69% of them singletons; the top ten hold around 6.6%. Sequenced: PBMCs. The receptor source for this set is a woman younger than 45 in good health and CMV-seronegative.

The rearrangement links TRBV28 to TRBJ1-2; TRBD1 aligns across 7 bases. Trimming took 5 bases from V and 8 from J; bases not matched to a gene: 5. CDR1 MDHEN and CDR2 SYDVKM come from the germline V gene. The CDR3 consists of 12 residues. The CDR3: CASSPTGLGYTF. For the CDR3, the DNA is TGTGCCAGCAGTCCGACAGGGCTCGGCTACACCTTC.

V is TRBV5-6 and J is TRBJ2-5, with D maybe TRBD1 (6 bases). Germline V lookup: CDR1 SGHDT, CDR2 YYEEEE. This CDR3 contains 16 residues. V shed 5 bases and J shed 5 bases, with 22 bases lying between them. The CDR3 sequence: CASRIRGGSILETQYF. CDR3 coding DNA: TGTGCCAGCAGGATCAGGGGTGGGAGTATCCTGGAGACCCAGTACTTC.

The chain joins TRBV19 to TRBJ2-7; TRBD1 matches at 10 bases. The CDR3 length is 14 residues. The V and J ends lost 5 bases and 6 bases, in that order; junction bases with no gene match: 7. Germline CDR1 and CDR2: LNHDA and SQIVND (reference sequence). In DNA, the CDR3 is TGTGCCAGTAGTGACGCCGGGACAGGGGTCGAGCAGTACTTC. This sequence encodes CASSDAGTGVEQYF.

This clone was seen only once. The chain uses TRBV5-1 and TRBJ2-1; 11 bases line up with TRBD2. Germline-derived CDR1 and CDR2 are SGHRS and YFSETQ. The CDR3 spans 16 residues. J was trimmed by 4 bases and V by 4 bases; bases with no gene match: 7. CDR3: CASSPGASGGYNEQFF. CDR3 sequence (DNA): TGCGCCAGCAGCCCGGGAGCTAGCGGGGGGTACAATGAGCAGTTCTTC. Full variable domain (outside the CDR3, taken from reference TRBV5-1 and TRBJ2-1): KAGVTQTPRYLIKTRGQQVTLSCSPISGHRSVSWYQQTPGQGLQFLFEYFSETQRNKGNFPGRFSGRQFSNSRSEMNVSTLELGDSALYLCASSPGASGGYNEQFFGPGTRLTVL.

This clone has a handful of counts. V is TRBV28 and J is TRBJ1-2, with D hard to call. V was clipped by 6 bases and J by 8 bases, with 19 bases between them. Germline CDR1 reads MDHEN; CDR2 reads SYDVKM. The CDR3 totals 14 residues. This CDR3 reads CASSNSAGFGGYTF. CDR3 nucleotides: TGTGCCAGCAGCAATTCGGCAGGTTTCGGCGGCTACACCTTC.

V and J are TRBV18 and TRBJ2-1, with 11 bases that match TRBD1. Germline V lookup: CDR1 KGHSH, CDR2 LQKENI. Trimming at V came to 4 bases and at J to 5 bases, leaving 4 bases not matched to a gene. The CDR3 covers 15 residues. The CDR3 loop is CASSLGTGGNNEQFF. In DNA form, the CDR3 reads TGTGCCAGCTCACTAGGGACAGGGGGTAACAATGAGCAGTTCTTC.

The chain combines TRBV29-1 with TRBJ2-5; 8 bases match TRBD2. This CDR3 has 14 residues. Germline loops: CDR1 SQVTM, CDR2 ANQGSEA. Trimming at V came to 3 bases and at J to 6 bases, leaving 9 bases not matched to a gene. The CDR3 region has the DNA TGCAGCGTTGACGGAGCGGGAGTCGGGAAGACCCAGTACTTC. Translation gives CSVDGAGVGKTQYF.

This clone was counted between two and nine times. This chain uses TRBV5-6 with TRBJ2-7; 10 bases line up with TRBD1. The CDR3 consists of 14 residues. CDR1 and CDR2 from the germline V gene are SGHDT and YYEEEE. V was pared by 4 bases and J by 4 bases, with 5 bases of the junction left unmatched. DNA for the CDR3: TGTGCCAGCAGCCCCGGGACAGGGGCATACGAGCAGTACTTC. This codes for CASSPGTGAYEQYF.

A single count supports this clone. The chain recombines TRBV5-1 with TRBJ2-7, with a possible D match to TRBD1 (6 bases). Per the germline V gene, CDR1 is SGHRS and CDR2 is YFSETQ. V was clipped by 4 bases and J by 4 bases, with 15 bases between them. There are 14 residues in the CDR3. CDR3 DNA sequence: TGCGCCAGCAGCGGGGGCTTCGGAGGTTACGAGCAGTACTTC. Translating it yields CASSGGFGGYEQYF.

The gene calls are TRBV5-7 and TRBJ2-2, with TRBD1 identical over 10 bases. Being an ORF, TRBV5-7 has a function that is uncertain. J lost 4 bases, V lost 0 bases, and 12 bases had no gene match. This CDR3 spans 19 amino acids. CDR3 protein: CASSLEDRGTLKTTGELFF. Here the CDR3 DNA reads TGTGCCAGCAGCTTGGAGGACAGGGGGACCCTAAAAACCACCGGGGAGCTGTTTTTT.

The CDR3 loop reads CASSASPKGGETQYF. In nucleotides, the CDR3 is TGTGCCAGCAGCGCCTCCCCGAAGGGAGGGGAGACCCAGTACTTC. This rearrangement joins TRBV7-3 to TRBJ2-5; 7 nucleotides agree with TRBD2. V lost 5 bases and J lost 5; bases outside the gene matches: 11. The germline gives CDR1 SGHTA, CDR2 FQGTGA. The CDR3 contains 15 residues.

J is TRBJ1-6 and V is TRBV7-8; 9 positions match TRBD1. With 0 bases clipped from V and 10 bases from J, the junction kept 7 bases outside the gene matches. CDR1 and CDR2 from the germline V gene are SGHVS and FQNEAQ. The CDR3 is 16 amino acids. In DNA form, the CDR3 reads TGTGCCAGCAGCTTAGCGCTTGGACAGGGGAACTCACCCCTCCACTTT. This gives the protein CASSLALGQGNSPLHF.

J is TRBJ2-3 and V is TRBV11-3, with TRBD2 matching 9 bases. Germline V lookup: CDR1 SGHNT, CDR2 YENEEA. V dropped 0 bases and J dropped 1; count of bases not matched to a gene: 2. This CDR3 region has 16 residues. The CDR3 nucleotides are TGTGCCAGCAGCTTAGATATAGCGGGGGGCACAGATACGCAGTATTTT. As protein: CASSLDIAGGTDTQYF.

V gene TRBV2 combines with J gene TRBJ1-5; D is ambiguous. This CDR3 is built from 15 residues. Germline assignment: CDR1 SNHLY and CDR2 FYNNEI. V was pared by 3 bases and J by 2 bases, with 11 bases between. CDR3 nucleotide sequence: TGTGCCAGCAGTGATCTCGGGTGGGGCAATCAGCCCCAGCATTTT. Translated, it gives CASSDLGWGNQPQHF.

V is TRBV10-3 and J is TRBJ2-7; 7 nucleotides match TRBD1. The CDR3 loop spans 16 amino acids. After removal of 0 bases from V and 2 bases from J, the junction contained 7 bases not matched to a gene. Germline loops: CDR1 ENHRY, CDR2 SYGVKD. The CDR3 sequence: CAISESIGTAAYEQYF. In DNA form, the CDR3 reads TGTGCCATCAGTGAGTCGATAGGGACAGCCGCCTACGAGCAGTACTTC.

In this sample, this clone turned up a few times. The sample contains more than one DNA sequence encoding this CDR3. This chain uses TRBV11-2 with TRBJ2-2; TRBD1 matches 8 bases. V trimming: 2 bases; J trimming: 4 bases; junction bases outside the gene matches: 0. The CDR3 consists of 14 residues. Germline lookup yields CDR1 SGHAT and CDR2 FQNNGV. This CDR3 reads CASSLTGGTGELFF. The DNA for the CDR3 is TGTGCCAGCAGCTTAACAGGGGGCACCGGGGAGCTGTTTTTT.

The table lists this clone with a count of one. The chain couples TRBV7-2 to TRBJ1-4; 7 bases line up with TRBD1. Per germline, CDR1 SGHTA and CDR2 FQGNSA. V trimming: 4 bases; J trimming: 0 bases; junction bases outside the gene matches: 11. CDR3 length equals 18 residues. This chain's CDR3 is CASSSPGQSLSTNEKLFF. CDR3 nucleotide sequence: TGTGCCAGCAGCTCACCGGGACAGAGCCTTTCAACTAATGAAAAACTGTTTTTT.

The chain is built from TRBV6-6 and TRBJ1-6, with 10 nucleotides matching TRBD1. V dropped 2 bases and J dropped 8; count of bases not matched to a gene: 6. CDR1 and CDR2 (germline): MNHNY, SVGAGI (reference sequence). The CDR3 covers 16 residues. The DNA of the CDR3 is TGTGCCAGCAGTTACCTCATCGGGACAGGGGATTCACCCCTCCACTTT. Its translation: CASSYLIGTGDSPLHF.

CDR3: CASSTGLAGGEQFF. Written as DNA, the CDR3 is TGCGCCAGCAGCACGGGACTAGCGGGGGGTGAGCAGTTCTTC. The chain couples TRBV5-1 to TRBJ2-1; 15 nucleotides line up with TRBD2. Unmatched junction bases numbered 2, after V lost 4 bases and J lost 9 bases. Germline V gene data show CDR1 as SGHRS and CDR2 as YFSETQ. This CDR3 comprises 14 residues.

The V and J genes are TRBV30 and TRBJ2-7, with D perhaps TRBD1 (5 bases). CDR3 length: 14 residues. V lost 0 bases, J lost 2 bases, and 11 bases lay in between. CDR1 is GTSNPN and CDR2 is SVGIG in the germline V gene (reference sequence). The CDR3 is CAWSVAGKPYEQYF. The CDR3 nucleotides are TGTGCCTGGAGTGTAGCAGGGAAGCCCTACGAGCAGTACTTC.

This chain uses TRBV19 with TRBJ2-1, with TRBD1 as a possible D gene (6 bases). CDR1 is LNHDA and CDR2 is SQIVND in the germline V gene (reference sequence). This CDR3 is 14 amino acids long. Trimming removed 5 bases from V and 7 bases from J, with 15 bases in between. The CDR3 here is CASSQGRGRNEQFF. CDR3 DNA sequence: TGTGCCAGTAGTCAAGGCAGGGGAAGGAATGAGCAGTTCTTC.

This sequence joins TRBV20-1 and TRBJ1-2; D gene unclear. V shed 6 bases and J shed 7 bases, with 12 bases lying between them. The CDR3 has 11 amino acids. Germline CDR1 reads DFQATT; CDR2 reads SNEGSKA (reference sequence). This CDR3 reads CSAVPTSGYTF. CDR3 DNA sequence: TGCAGTGCAGTTCCGACATCTGGCTACACCTTC.

V gene TRBV7-2 combines with J gene TRBJ1-5; TRBD1 matches at 7 bases. The length of the CDR3 is 14 residues. V was pared by 1 base and J by 7 bases, with 4 bases of the junction left unmatched. CDR1 and CDR2 (germline): SGHTA, FQGNSA. The CDR3 sequence is CASSLDNRGQPQHF. CDR3 DNA sequence: TGTGCCAGCAGCTTAGATAACAGGGGCCAGCCCCAGCATTTT.

The count of this clone is one. The V and J genes are TRBV28 and TRBJ1-2, with no clear D. Germline V CDR1 and CDR2: MDHEN, SYDVKM. The CDR3 runs 14 residues. The germline V and J ends were trimmed by 1 base and 7 bases, with 13 bases remaining between them. CDR3 sequence (DNA): TGTGCCAGCAGTTTATCGGTCCTAACGAGTGGCTACACCTTC. Translating gives CASSLSVLTSGYTF.

This rearrangement joins TRBV6-5 to TRBJ2-7; 12 nucleotides line up with TRBD2. Germline CDR1 and CDR2: MNHEY and SVGAGI. This CDR3 is built from 15 residues. The V segment lost 6 bases and the J segment 1 base; nucleotides outside the gene matches: 4. In DNA, the CDR3 is TGTGCCAGCAGAACGACTAGCGGGGGTTCCTACGAGCAGTACTTC. This encodes CASRTTSGGSYEQYF.

This sequence joins TRBV6-4 and TRBJ2-3, with 8 bases fitting TRBD1. This CDR3 comprises 14 residues. Trimming removed 3 bases from V and 4 bases from J; junction bases left unmatched: 3. The V gene's germline CDR1 is MRHNA and CDR2 SNTAGT. The CDR3 DNA sequence: TGTGCCAGCAGTGAGGGCAGGGGGCCAGATACGCAGTATTTT. Residues: CASSEGRGPDTQYF.

V and J are TRBV7-9 and TRBJ2-3; 7 bases are shared with TRBD2. The ends lost 5 bases at V and 2 bases at J; junction bases unmatched: 10. The germline V gene has CDR1 SEHNR and CDR2 FQNEAQ (reference sequence). The CDR3 has 16 residues. CDR3 in amino acids: CASSPPAAGHTDTQYF. Here the CDR3 DNA reads TGTGCCAGCAGCCCCCCGGCAGCGGGGCACACAGATACGCAGTATTTT.